This TCR beta chain was captured by sequencing in a study of cytomegalovirus exposure and HLA in healthy donors. The CDR3 sequence is 15 residues long. The germline gives CDR1 SGDLS, CDR2 YYNGEE. After removal of 4 bases from V and 4 bases from J, the junction contained 7 bases not matched to a gene. PCR involved 60 Vbeta and 13 Jbeta primers. Method: immunoSEQ multiplex PCR; TCRdb's copy keeps in-frame clones and lacks some. The sample comprises 140,000 to 150,000 clones, approximately 73% of which are singletons, and 1.5% to 2% rests with the top ten. This clone came up a few times. The sample taken for sequencing was PBMCs. The V gene is TRBV9, the J gene TRBJ1-2, with 10 bases aligning to TRBD1. This sequence was found in a young woman in good health and CMV-seronegative. The CDR3 nucleotides are TGTGCCAGCAGCCCCCGACAGGGGGCAAGCTATGGCTACACCTTC. As protein: CASSPRQGASYGYTF.